The 29 T cell receptor beta chains below come from one sample, sequenced in a study of T cells in women clearing cervical HPV infection. The data were produced by immunoSEQ multiplex PCR, yet TCRdb's version contains in-frame clones alone and is incomplete. This sample carries 20,000 or so clones, with less than 15% going to the ten biggest clones. The sample was blood buffy coat. These receptors were taken from a woman aged 18-69 years with a cervical HPV16 infection that either progressed to CIN3+ or cleared (not recorded which).

On this clone itself: The read ends 3 residues before the CDR3 terminus; that terminus is restored from the germline J gene. The J gene is TRBJ1-2, the V gene TRBV5-6, with unresolved D. The CDR3 is 13 residues long. CDR1 and CDR2 (germline): SGHDT, YYEEEE. Deletions cut 5 bases from V and 0 bases from J, with 8 bases between. Partial CDR3 DNA: TGTGCCAGCAGTCGCGGGTCTAACTATGGC. Translating it yields CASSRGSNYG. The entire CDR3 protein is CASSRGSNYGYTF. The full variable domain, completed using reference TRBV5-6 and TRBJ1-2, is DAGVTQSPTHLIKTRGQQVTLRCSPKSGHDTVSWYQQALGQGPQFIFQYYEEEERQRGNFPDRFSGHQFPNYSSELNVNALLLGDSALYLCASSRGSNYGYTFGSGTRLTVV.

In regard to this clone: The missing CDR3 end, 3 residues past where the read stops, is filled in from the germline J gene. The V call is TRBV9, the J call TRBJ1-1; D remains unclear. CDR3 size: 14 residues. Germline CDR1 is SGDLS and CDR2 is YYNGEE. V lost 0 bases, J lost 1 base, and 7 bases lay in between. CDR3 in amino acids: CASSVVPENTEAFF. Incomplete CDR3 DNA: TGTGCCAGCAGCGTAGTCCCAGAGAACACTGAA.

A remark on this clone: The read finishes 3 residues shy of the CDR3 end, and the germline J gene is used to complete it. This chain uses TRBV7-2 with TRBJ2-4; maybe TRBD2 (6 bases). This CDR3 spans 15 amino acids. CDR1 and CDR2 from the germline V gene are SGHTA and FQGNSA. The sequenced CDR3 bases are TGTGCCAGCAGCTCCCCAAGGCGGGGAGCTTATGGT. Amino acids: CASSSPRRGAYG. From start to end, the CDR3 is CASSSPRRGAYGQYF.

Points on this clone: The read falls 3 residues short of the CDR3 end, and the missing part is taken from the germline J gene. V gene TRBV12-3 or TRBV12-4 combines with J gene TRBJ2-1; 7 bases are shared with TRBD1. The CDR3 extends over 15 amino acids. V lost 4 bases to trimming and J lost 3 bases; unmatched junction nucleotides: 6. Incomplete CDR3 DNA: TGTGCCAGCAGTTCTCCGGGACAGAACTACAATGAG. Translation: CASSSPGQNYNE. The entire CDR3 is CASSSPGQNYNEQFF.

Measured by frequency, this clone is medium-sized. The read falls 3 residues short of the CDR3 end, and the missing part is taken from the germline J gene. The chain has TRBV6-2 or TRBV6-3 and TRBJ2-3, with TRBD1 matching over 8 bases. CDR1 is MNHEY and CDR2 is SVGEGT in the germline V gene. This CDR3 contains 14 residues. V lost 7 bases to trimming and J lost 5 bases; unmatched junction nucleotides: 8. The part of the CDR3 DNA that was read is TGTGCCAGCACTGGGACAGGAGCACAAGATACG. Its translation: CASTGTGAQDT. In full, the CDR3 is CASTGTGAQDTQYF.

Regarding this clone: The read ends 3 residues before the CDR3 terminus; that terminus is restored from the germline J gene. The J gene is TRBJ1-2, the V gene TRBV18; tentative D call: TRBD1 (5 bases). The CDR3 is made up of 17 amino acids. CDR1 KGHSH and CDR2 LQKENI come from the germline V gene. CDR3 protein: CASRTGTSGRPTDTYTF. Incomplete CDR3 DNA: TGTGCCAGCCGCACTGGGACTAGCGGGAGGCCCACAGATACC.

Comment on this clone: The CDR3 end is not reached by the read, which stops 3 residues before it; the germline J gene fills it in. The chain links TRBV30 to TRBJ2-3, with D perhaps TRBD1 (7 bases). V was shortened by 8 bases and J by 5 bases, with 11 bases between the two germline ends. The CDR3 has 11 residues. Germline lookup yields CDR1 GTSNPN and CDR2 SVGIG (reference sequence). Incomplete CDR3 DNA: TGTGCCGCCCAGGGGGGAGATACG. It translates to CAAQGGDT. The CDR3 in full is CAAQGGDTQYF.

The CDR3: CASSPGAGSYDYTF. The part of the CDR3 DNA that was read is TGTGCCAGCTCACCGGGGGCAGGCTCCTACGAC. The V gene is TRBV18, the J gene TRBJ1-2; tentative D call: TRBD1 (6 bases). Coverage ceases 3 residues before the CDR3 finishes, and the germline J gene fills in the end. The CDR3 loop spans 14 amino acids. Germline V lookup: CDR1 KGHSH, CDR2 LQKENI.

A word on this clone: Read data end 3 residues before the CDR3 end; the end is taken from the germline J gene. The chain uses TRBV7-7 and TRBJ2-1, with 11 bases that match TRBD2. The CDR3 has 15 amino acids. Germline-derived CDR1 and CDR2 are SSHAT and FNYEAQ (reference sequence). V lost 6 bases and J lost 7; bases outside the gene matches: 8. The covered CDR3 bases are TGTGCCAGCAGTCAAACTAGCGGGAGCTCGAATGAG. As protein: CASSQTSGSSNE. The whole CDR3 reads CASSQTSGSSNEQFF.

Measured by frequency, this clone is medium-sized. The read terminates 3 residues before the CDR3 end, so the remaining end is supplied by the germline J gene. The chain employs TRBV29-1 and TRBJ2-4, with unresolved D. Looked up from germline, CDR1 is SQVTM and CDR2 is ANQGSEA. The CDR3 spans 12 residues. CDR3 DNA, as far as it was read: TGCAGCGTTGAGGTCCTGAGCAAAAGT. Its translation: CSVEVLSKS. The complete CDR3 reads CSVEVLSKSQYF.

In regard to this clone: Sequencing ends 3 residues short of the CDR3 end; the germline J gene provides the rest. This sequence joins TRBV19 and TRBJ1-2; D not certain. Germline V gene lookup returns CDR1 LNHDA and CDR2 SQIVND (reference sequence). CDR3 length: 14 residues. Incomplete CDR3 DNA: TGTGCCAGTAGTACCCGCCTAGCCAAAAACATC. Protein sequence: CASSTRLAKNI. The full CDR3 protein reads CASSTRLAKNIYTF. The variable domain in full, completed from reference TRBV19 and TRBJ1-2, reads DGGITQSPKYLFRKEGQNVTLSCEQNLNHDAMYWYRQDPGQGLRLIYYSQIVNDFQKGDIAEGYSVSREKKESFPLTVTSAQKNPTAFYLCASSTRLAKNIYTFGSGTRLTVV.

As regards this clone: Coverage ceases 3 residues before the CDR3 finishes, and the germline J gene fills in the end. This chain uses TRBV7-2 with TRBJ2-4, with D possibly being TRBD2 (5 bases). Germline V gene lookup returns CDR1 SGHTA and CDR2 FQGNSA. The V gene lost 0 bases and the J gene lost 7 bases, with 10 bases spanning the gap. The CDR3 has 14 residues. CDR3: CASSLARQRNIQYF. The CDR3 DNA, read in part, is TGTGCCAGCAGCTTAGCACGCCAGCGGAACATT.

Of note for this clone: The read halts 3 residues ahead of the CDR3 end, with the missing end drawn from the germline J gene. V is TRBV4-2 and J is TRBJ2-1; the match to TRBD2 covers 9 bases. V lost 4 bases, J lost 6 bases, and 7 bases stayed unmatched. CDR1 and CDR2 from the germline V gene are LGHNA and YNFKEQ. This CDR3 has 15 residues. CDR3 sequence: CASSPLAGQSNEQFF. The CDR3 DNA, read in part, is TGTGCCAGCAGCCCGCTAGCGGGGCAATCCAATGAG.

In regard to this clone: The CDR3 is cut off 3 residues early in the read; its end comes from the germline J gene. This chain joins TRBV30 and TRBJ2-2; 12 nucleotides line up with TRBD2. Germline V gene lookup returns CDR1 GTSNPN and CDR2 SVGIG (reference sequence). The CDR3 totals 14 residues. V trimming: 5 bases; J trimming: 8 bases; junction bases outside the gene matches: 6. The CDR3 bases that were read are TGTGCCTGGGCCAGGACTAGCGGGAAAGGGGAG. It translates to CAWARTSGKGE. The CDR3, in full, reads CAWARTSGKGELFF.

Notes on this clone: The CDR3 goes on 3 residues after the read ends, and that part is filled in from the germline J gene. The identical CDR3 is also encoded by other nucleotide sequences in the sample. This chain connects TRBV18 to TRBJ1-2, with D unclear. The CDR3 is 12 amino acids. The V gene's germline CDR1 is KGHSH and CDR2 LQKENI. The CDR3 region is CASSPQGYDYTF. The covered CDR3 bases are TGTGCCAGCTCACCACAGGGTTACGAC.

Remarks on this clone: The observed sequence ends 3 residues before the CDR3 terminus, with the missing tail filled in from the germline J gene. This chain joins TRBV2 and TRBJ1-2; 10 nucleotides line up with TRBD1. The CDR3 has 14 amino acids. The germline V gene encodes CDR1 SNHLY and CDR2 FYNNEI. V lost 5 bases to trimming and J lost 2 bases; unmatched junction nucleotides: 2. The chain's CDR3 is CASSLTGGNYGYTF. CDR3 bases read: TGTGCCAGCAGTTTGACAGGGGGCAACTATGGC.

Comment on this clone: The read terminates 3 residues ahead of where the CDR3 ends, so the germline J gene completes it. The chain couples TRBV29-1 to TRBJ2-5, with 7 bases fitting TRBD1. The CDR3 is made up of 19 amino acids. After removal of 4 bases from V and 5 bases from J, the junction contained 25 bases not matched to a gene. CDR1 and CDR2 from the germline V gene are SQVTM and ANQGSEA. The covered CDR3 bases are TGCAGCGTTGCAAGTACCGGGTGGCAGGGGGAGATCTTAGGGGAGACC. Protein product: CSVASTGWQGEILGET. The entire CDR3 reads CSVASTGWQGEILGETQYF.

About this clone itself: The CDR3 end is not reached by the read, which stops 3 residues before it; the germline J gene fills it in. The chain carries TRBV10-3 and TRBJ2-7; 10 bases are shared with TRBD2. There are 15 residues in the CDR3. Germline trimming cut 0 bases from V and 4 bases from J; bases unmatched to any gene: 3. The germline V gene has CDR1 ENHRY and CDR2 SYGVKD. The sequenced CDR3 bases are TGTGCCATCAGTGAGTCGGTAGCGGGAGGTTACGAG. This codes for CAISESVAGGYE. The entire CDR3 protein is CAISESVAGGYEQYF.

As concerns this clone: The CDR3 is cut off 3 residues early in the read; its end comes from the germline J gene. The chain recombines TRBV7-3 with TRBJ2-2; possible D gene TRBD1, 5 bases. The CDR3 loop spans 13 amino acids. CDR1 and CDR2 from the germline V gene are SGHTA and FQGTGA. The CDR3 region is CAPRTGYNSPLFF. Incomplete CDR3 DNA: TGTGCCCCCCGAACAGGTTATAATTCACCG. The full variable domain, rest sourced from reference TRBV7-3 and TRBJ2-2, is GAGVSQTPSNKVTEKGKYVELRCDPISGHTALYWYRQSLGQGPEFLIYFQGTGAADDSGLPNDRFFAVRPEGSVSTLKIQRTERGDSAVYLCAPRTGYNSPLFFGEGSRLTVL.

As for this clone: Sequencing ends 3 residues short of the CDR3 end; the germline J gene provides the rest. The chain carries TRBV7-9 and TRBJ1-3; no definite D call. CDR3 size: 13 residues. V shed 6 bases and J shed 4 bases, with 10 bases lying between them. CDR1 is SEHNR, CDR2 FQNEAQ, per germline (reference sequence). The sequenced part of the CDR3 DNA is TGTGCCAGCAGTTTTTTCTCCGGAAACACC. Residues: CASSFFSGNT. The whole CDR3 sequence is CASSFFSGNTIYF. The complete variable domain, with remaining parts taken from reference TRBV7-9 and TRBJ1-3, reads DTGVSQNPRHKITKRGQNVTFRCDPISEHNRLYWYRQTLGQGPEFLTYFQNEAQLEKSRLLSDRFSAERPKGSFSTLEIQRTEQGDSAMYLCASSFFSGNTIYFGEGSWLTVV.

In the case of this clone: From the germline J gene comes the end of the CDR3, since the read stops 3 residues before it. The chain employs TRBV7-2 and TRBJ1-2; perhaps TRBD1 as D (6 bases). The CDR3 length is 13 residues. The germline gives CDR1 SGHTA, CDR2 FQGNSA. CDR3 region: CASSLVLQGDYTF. The CDR3 DNA, read in part, is TGTGCCAGCAGCTTAGTACTACAGGGCGAC.

To note about this clone: The CDR3 end lies 3 residues beyond the end of the read and is filled in from the germline J gene. The chain joins TRBV24-1 to TRBJ2-7; 9 bases are a match to TRBD2. This CDR3 is built from 17 residues. Germline CDR1 and CDR2: KGHDR and SFDVKD. With 3 bases clipped from V and 1 base from J, the junction kept 9 bases outside the gene matches. CDR3 bases read: TGTGCCACCAGTGATCCCAATAGCGGGAGAGGGTCCTACGAG. This sequence encodes CATSDPNSGRGSYE. The whole CDR3 protein is CATSDPNSGRGSYEQYF.

Remarks on this clone: Coverage ceases 3 residues before the CDR3 finishes, and the germline J gene fills in the end. J is TRBJ1-2 and V is TRBV7-2; a weak D match, TRBD1 (6 bases). Germline lookup yields CDR1 SGHTA and CDR2 FQGNSA. V lost 6 bases, J lost 4 bases, and 12 bases lay in between. The CDR3 runs to 13 residues. The CDR3 bases that were read are TGTGCCAGCAGGCTGGACAGTCTCTATGGC. Protein: CASRLDSLYG. Given in full, the CDR3 is CASRLDSLYGYTF.

For this clone: The read is 3 residues too short to cover the CDR3 end, so that end is filled in from the germline J gene. The rearrangement joins TRBV19 to TRBJ2-3; 10 nucleotides line up with TRBD2. The CDR3 length is 15 residues. CDR1 is LNHDA, CDR2 SQIVND, per germline (reference sequence). V dropped 6 bases and J dropped 5; count of bases not matched to a gene: 8. CDR3 DNA (partial): TGTGCCAGTAGGCCTCATAGCGGGGGGTTAGATACG. Its translation is CASRPHSGGLDT. The CDR3 as a whole reads CASRPHSGGLDTQYF.

As concerns this clone: The read ends 3 residues early relative to the CDR3; the germline J gene fills the gap. The chain couples TRBV28 to TRBJ2-7; D unresolved. CDR3 length equals 12 residues. CDR1 is MDHEN, CDR2 SYDVKM, per germline. The V end was cut by 3 bases, the J end by 4 bases, with 7 bases between. CDR3 protein: CASSLIAYEQYF. The sequenced part of the CDR3 DNA is TGTGCCAGCAGTTTGATCGCGTACGAG. The full variable domain, rest sourced from reference TRBV28 and TRBJ2-7, is DVKVTQSSRYLVKRTGEKVFLECVQDMDHENMFWYRQDPGLGLRLIYFSYDVKMKEKGDIPEGYSVSREKKERFSLILESASTNQTSMYLCASSLIAYEQYFGPGTRLTVT.

Notes on this clone: The CDR3 end lies 3 residues beyond the end of the read and is filled in from the germline J gene. The rearrangement joins TRBV6-2 or TRBV6-3 to TRBJ2-5; weak D call: TRBD2 (5 bases). The CDR3 sequence is 14 residues long. The germline V gene has CDR1 MNHEY and CDR2 SVGEGT. Trimming shortened V by 11 bases and J by 2 bases, and 18 bases separated the two germline ends. The CDR3 DNA, read in part, is TGTGCCGGTGCCGGAGAGGGCCAACAAGAGACC. The encoded protein is CAGAGEGQQET. The full CDR3 protein reads CAGAGEGQQETQYF.

About this clone itself: The read terminates 3 residues before the CDR3 end, so the remaining end is supplied by the germline J gene. The chain links TRBV30 to TRBJ2-5; D is undetermined. V gave up 4 bases and J gave up 6 bases, with 9 bases separating them. This CDR3 is 11 amino acids long. Per the germline V gene, CDR1 is GTSNPN and CDR2 is SVGIG (reference sequence). Incomplete CDR3 DNA: TGTGCCTGGAAAATTATTCAGACC. Protein sequence: CAWKIIQT. The CDR3 in its entirety is CAWKIIQTQYF. The full variable domain, with the rest looked up from reference TRBV30 and TRBJ2-5, is SQTIHQWPATLVQPVGSPLSLECTVEGTSNPNLYWYRQAAGRGLQLLFYSVGIGQISSEVPQNLSASRPQDRQFILSSKKLLLSDSGFYLCAWKIIQTQYFGPGTRLLVL.

In the case of this clone: The read terminates 3 residues ahead of where the CDR3 ends, so the germline J gene completes it. The V and J genes are TRBV28 and TRBJ1-2; no definite D call. This CDR3 has 10 amino acids. Germline CDR1 MDHEN, CDR2 SYDVKM. V lost 7 bases, J lost 4 bases, and 4 bases lay in between. The sequenced part of the CDR3 DNA is TGTGCCAGCATGCGCTATGGC. Amino acids: CASMRYG. The complete CDR3 reads CASMRYGYTF.

A remark on this clone: The observed sequence ends 3 residues before the CDR3 terminus, with the missing tail filled in from the germline J gene. This sequence joins TRBV6-1 and TRBJ1-5; 10 nucleotides align to TRBD1. This CDR3 is built from 19 residues. The V and J ends lost 2 bases and 4 bases, in that order; junction bases with no gene match: 14. Germline CDR1 and CDR2: MNHNS and SASEGT. This chain's CDR3 is CASSEFSGTGVFSNQPQHF. The sequenced part of the CDR3 DNA is TGTGCCAGCAGTGAATTTTCTGGGACAGGGGTTTTCTCGAATCAGCCC.